This TCR beta chain was found in a study of shared clonotypes between healthy human individuals. For the study at large: Sampling drew on donors who were a couple of women and a few men aged 18 to 49.

This clone was seen once. Assay: immunoSEQ multiplex PCR; the TCRdb copy retains only in-frame clones and omits some. The table has 2 million to 3 million clones, roughly 93% seen once. This CDR3 contains 14 residues. Germline loops: CDR1 LNHNV, CDR2 YYDKDF (reference sequence). Unmatched junction bases numbered 6, after V lost 3 bases and J lost 8 bases. The sequenced material came from naive CD4+ T cells from PBMCs. Subset in this sample: CD45RA+ positively selected. The sequence came from a man between 18 and 29 years old in good health. Some clones in this sample may be carry-over from other donors' samples. The V and J genes are TRBV15 and TRBJ2-2; TRBD2 agrees at 7 bases. For the CDR3, the DNA is TGTGCCACCAGCAGGGGAGGGACTCCGGGGGAGCTGTTTTTT. Translating gives CATSRGGTPGELFF.